This is a list of T cell receptor beta chains from one sample in a study of OX40 agonist ivuxolimab in advanced cancers. Sequencing used immunoSEQ multiplex PCR; TCRdb keeps in-frame clones, though not all of them. The sample comprises approximately 59,000 clones, roughly four fifths of which are singletons, and more than 0.65% rests with the top ten. The material was CD4+ or CD8+ T cells sorted from blood, obtained in a trial of the OX40 agonist ivuxolimab. The source is an adult with an advanced solid tumor such as melanoma, head and neck, liver or kidney cancer. The CDR3 runs from the conserved cysteine through the conserved F or W. D genes are given only for firm matches. Size tells how often a clone was seen (once, few, many) or the class of an expanded clone, and some rows leave it out.

NA | TRBJ1-3 | NA | TRBV7-2 | TGTGCCAGCAGTCGGACTCACGGAAACACCATATATTTT | CASSRTHGNTIYF
NA | TRBJ1-2 | TRBD1 | TRBV6-5 | TGTGCCAGCAGTTACCAGGGGGGGCCCGGCTATGGCTACACCTTC | CASSYQGGPGYGYTF
NA | TRBJ2-5 | TRBD1 | TRBV9 | TGTGCCAGCAGCCAAGGGACAGGGTTGGTGGAGACCCAGTACTTC | CASSQGTGLVETQYF
NA | TRBJ2-3 | NA | TRBV6-1 | TGTGCCAGCAGTGAAATGATAAGGGTGGGAAATACGCAGTATTTT | CASSEMIRVGNTQYF
NA | TRBJ2-2 | NA | TRBV2 | TGTGCCAGCAGTGAAACCGGCTCGCGACGGGAGCTGTTTTTT | CASSETGSRRELFF
NA | TRBJ2-7 | TRBD1 | TRBV4-1 | TGCGCCAGCAGCCTGACAGGGGGAATTTACGAGCAGTACTTC | CASSLTGGIYEQYF
NA | TRBJ1-2 | NA | TRBV5-4 | TGTGCCAGCAGCCCAGGGTGGGGCTACACCTTC | CASSPGWGYTF
NA | TRBJ2-5 | TRBD1 | TRBV5-4 | TGTGCCAGCAGCTTTACAGGGGAAGAGACCCAGTACTTC | CASSFTGEETQYF
NA | TRBJ2-7 | TRBD1 | TRBV10-1 | TGCGCCAGCAGGGGACAGTTTAGAGCCTACGAGCAGTACTTC | CASRGQFRAYEQYF
few | TRBJ2-5 | NA | TRBV2 | TGTGCCAGCAGTGAAGGGAGGGAGACCCAGTACTTC | CASSEGRETQYF
NA | TRBJ1-4 | TRBD1 | TRBV18 | TGTGCCAGCTTCCTCGGCGGGACAGGGAATAATGAAAAACTGTTTTTT | CASFLGGTGNNEKLFF
NA | TRBJ1-1 | TRBD1 | TRBV5-1 | TGCGCCAGTAAAACAAGGACAGGGCAGGACACTGAAGCTTTCTTT | CASKTRTGQDTEAFF
NA | TRBJ1-1 | NA | TRBV5-1 | TGCGCCAGCAGCTTGGCGGCAGGTCCTGAAGCTTTCTTT | CASSLAAGPEAFF
NA | TRBJ2-5 | TRBD2 | TRBV10-3 | TGTGCCATCGGGGGGGGCCAAGAGACCCAGTACTTC | CAIGGGQETQYF
NA | TRBJ2-7 | NA | TRBV16 | TGTGCCAGCAGCCAATTGGGGCAGATCTCCTACGAGCAGTACTTC | CASSQLGQISYEQYF
NA | TRBJ1-5 | NA | TRBV4-1 | TGCGCCAGCAGCCAAACGCCAAGGAATAGCAATCAGCCCCAGCATTTT | CASSQTPRNSNQPQHF
NA | TRBJ1-1 | NA | TRBV10-3 | TGTGCCATCAGATCTCACCCGAACACTGAAGCTTTCTTT | CAIRSHPNTEAFF
few | TRBJ2-7 | NA | TRBV28 | TGTGCCAGCATGCTTGGGGGAATCTACGAGCAGTACTTC | CASMLGGIYEQYF
NA | TRBJ2-6 | NA | TRBV18 | TGTGCCAGCTCACCTGGCTCTGGGGCCAACGTCCTGACTTTC | CASSPGSGANVLTF
large | TRBJ1-2 | NA | TRBV13 | TGTGCCAGCAGCTTAGGCCGAAGGGGGGGTGGCTACACCTTC | CASSLGRRGGGYTF
NA | TRBJ1-2 | TRBD1 | TRBV11-2 | TGTGCCAGCAGCTTAGTCCCACAGGGGAACTATGGCTACACCTTC | CASSLVPQGNYGYTF
NA | TRBJ1-5 | TRBD1 | TRBV29-1 | TGCAGCGTATCCCAGGGGGCGAATAGCAATCAGCCCCAGCATTTT | CSVSQGANSNQPQHF
NA | TRBJ2-1 | NA | TRBV15 | TGTGCCACCAGCAGAGATGGGGGGCTCTCCTACAATGAGCAGTTCTTC | CATSRDGGLSYNEQFF
NA | TRBJ1-5 | NA | TRBV28 | TGTGCCAGCAGGTATACAGGGTTGGGTCTCAATCAGCCCCAGCATTTT | CASRYTGLGLNQPQHF
NA | TRBJ2-5 | TRBD2 | TRBV5-1 | TGCGCCAGCAGCTTGGTCCTAGCGGGGGGGCGCGACGGGGAGACCCAGTACTTC | CASSLVLAGGRDGETQYF
NA | TRBJ1-1 | NA | TRBV23-1 | TGCGCCAGCAGTCAAATCCTTGGGGCCGTGAACACTGAAGCTTTCTTT | CASSQILGAVNTEAFF
NA | TRBJ2-6 | NA | TRBV28 | TGTGCCAGCAGTGTGCAAGGGAAAGGAAGCTCTGGGGCCAACGTCCTGACTTTC | CASSVQGKGSSGANVLTF
NA | TRBJ2-7 | TRBD2 | TRBV19 | TGTGCCAGTACTCGACGGGGGGGATCTCCCTACGAGCAGTACTTC | CASTRRGGSPYEQYF
NA | TRBJ2-7 | NA | TRBV2 | TGTGCCAGCAGTGATCAGGGTTTCTCCTACGAGCAGTACTTC | CASSDQGFSYEQYF
once | TRBJ2-7 | NA | TRBV9 | TGTGCCAGCAGCGCCGGGCCCCAGACCTACGAGCAGTACTTC | CASSAGPQTYEQYF
NA | TRBJ2-7 | NA | TRBV6-6 | TGTGCCAGCAGCCAATCACCGGGACGGCCCTACGAGCAGTACTTC | CASSQSPGRPYEQYF
NA | TRBJ2-7 | TRBD1 | TRBV27 | TGTGCCAGCAGGCGCGAGGTGGGACAGGGTTTTTACGAGCAGTACTTC | CASRREVGQGFYEQYF
NA | TRBJ2-3 | TRBD1 | TRBV5-8 | TGTGCCAGCAGCTCCCGGGACAGGGGTACAGATACGCAGTATTTT | CASSSRDRGTDTQYF
few | TRBJ1-2 | NA | TRBV11-2 | TGTGCCAGCAGCTTAGATGGGCCTTCTAGTCAAGGCTACACCTTC | CASSLDGPSSQGYTF
NA | TRBJ1-5 | NA | TRBV6-6 | TGTGCCAGCAGTGTCCAGGGTCATCAGCCCCAGCATTTT | CASSVQGHQPQHF
NA | TRBJ1-5 | NA | TRBV19 | TGTGCCAGTAGTATAGCAAACCAGCCCCAGCATTTT | CASSIANQPQHF
medium-sized | TRBJ1-5 | NA | TRBV19 | TGTGCCAGTAGTAGGAGCCGGGGACTCATTGTCCAGCCCCAGCATTTT | CASSRSRGLIVQPQHF
NA | TRBJ1-5 | NA | TRBV18 | TGTGCCAGCTCACCACTGGGGGGCGCGAGAAGCAATCAGCCCCAGCATTTT | CASSPLGGARSNQPQHF
NA | TRBJ1-1 | NA | TRBV15 | TGTGCCACCAGCAAAGGGTTCGGGGGTACTGAAGCTTTCTTT | CATSKGFGGTEAFF
NA | TRBJ2-2 | NA | TRBV9 | TGTGCCAGCAGCGTAGCTGCGACAGGTGGTACCGGGGAGCTGTTTTTT | CASSVAATGGTGELFF
few | TRBJ1-6 | NA | TRBV12-5 | TGTGCTAGTGGCTTGGGTAATTCACCCCTCCACTTT | CASGLGNSPLHF
NA | TRBJ1-5 | NA | TRBV12-5 | TGTGCTAGTGGTTTGGCTACCGTCGGCCAGCCCCAGCATTTT | CASGLATVGQPQHF
few | TRBJ1-1 | TRBD1 | TRBV6-5 | TGTGCCAGCCAGTCTCAGGGGGCGTACACTGAAGCTTTCTTT | CASQSQGAYTEAFF
NA | TRBJ2-3 | TRBD2 | TRBV5-8 | TGTGCCAGCAGCTTGGTGACTAGCGGGGGGTTTACTGCTAGCACAGATACGCAGTATTTT | CASSLVTSGGFTASTDTQYF
NA | TRBJ2-2 | NA | TRBV5-1 | TGCGCCAGCAGAGGAGCGGCCCCCACCGGGGAGCTGTTTTTT | CASRGAAPTGELFF
once | TRBJ1-3 | NA | TRBV11-2 | TGTGCCAGCAGCCCGACCGGGTTAATCTCTGGAAACACCATATATTTT | CASSPTGLISGNTIYF
NA | TRBJ2-5 | NA | TRBV7-6 | TGTGCCAGCAGCTTAGTTTGGGGGCTCCAAGAGACCCAGTACTTC | CASSLVWGLQETQYF
NA | TRBJ1-2 | NA | TRBV5-1 | TGCGCCAGCAGCTTGGGTTTTGGAGACAGCTATGGCTACACCTTC | CASSLGFGDSYGYTF
NA | TRBJ2-3 | NA | TRBV5-1 | TGCGCCAGCAGAACAGGGCTCGGGGATACGCAGTATTTT | CASRTGLGDTQYF
NA | TRBJ1-1 | NA | TRBV19 | TGTGCCAGTAGTGTGCAGGGCCTTGGGACTGAAGCTTTCTTT | CASSVQGLGTEAFF
NA | TRBJ2-7 | NA | TRBV5-1 | TGCGCCAGCAGCTTGGATCCGGGTACCTACGAGCAGTACTTC | CASSLDPGTYEQYF
NA | TRBJ2-7 | NA | TRBV6-5 | TGTGCCAGCAAAAACGCGGGGCAAACGACCTACGAGCAGTACTTC | CASKNAGQTTYEQYF
NA | TRBJ2-3 | NA | TRBV28 | TGTGCCAGCAGTTCGACAGCTAGCACAGATACGCAGTATTTT | CASSSTASTDTQYF
NA | TRBJ1-2 | TRBD1 | TRBV18 | TGTGCCAGCTCACCCGGACAGGGTTGGGTCTACACCTTC | CASSPGQGWVYTF
once | TRBJ1-4 | NA | TRBV5-1 | TGCGCCAGCAGCTTGGCCCATCTGGCAGGGAGACATGAAAAACTGTTTTTT | CASSLAHLAGRHEKLFF